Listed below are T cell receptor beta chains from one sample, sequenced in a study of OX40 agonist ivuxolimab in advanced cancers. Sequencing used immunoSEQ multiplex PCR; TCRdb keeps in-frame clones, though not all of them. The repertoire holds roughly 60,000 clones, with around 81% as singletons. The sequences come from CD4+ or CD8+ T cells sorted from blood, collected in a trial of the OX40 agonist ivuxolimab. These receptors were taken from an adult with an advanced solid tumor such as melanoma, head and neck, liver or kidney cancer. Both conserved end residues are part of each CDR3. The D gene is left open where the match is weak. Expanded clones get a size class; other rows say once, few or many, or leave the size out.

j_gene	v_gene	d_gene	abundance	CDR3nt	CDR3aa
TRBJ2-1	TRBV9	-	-	TGTGCCAGCAGTGGCGACACCTACAATGAGCAGTTCTTC	CASSGDTYNEQFF
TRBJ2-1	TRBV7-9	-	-	TGTGCCAGCAGCTTAGATGGGAATGAGCAGTTCTTC	CASSLDGNEQFF
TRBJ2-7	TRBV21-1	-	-	TGTGCCAGCAGCAAAGAATATCTAACCGTTACTGACTACGAGCAGTACTTC	CASSKEYLTVTDYEQYF
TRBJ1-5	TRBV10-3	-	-	TGTGCCATCAGTGAGTCGAACCGCAATCAGCCCCAGCATTTT	CAISESNRNQPQHF
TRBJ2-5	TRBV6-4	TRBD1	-	TGTGCCAGCAGCATGGACAGGGGTGAGACCCAGTACTTC	CASSMDRGETQYF
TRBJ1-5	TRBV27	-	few	TGTGCCAGCAGTTCTGTCCCGTCGAGCAATCAGCCCCAGCATTTT	CASSSVPSSNQPQHF
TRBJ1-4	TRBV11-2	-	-	TGTGCCAGCAGGCTACAGGACGGGGAAAAACTGTTTTTT	CASRLQDGEKLFF
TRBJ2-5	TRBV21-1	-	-	TGTGCCAGCAGTACAGGGTGGAAGGGTTCGGAGACCCAGTACTTC	CASSTGWKGSETQYF
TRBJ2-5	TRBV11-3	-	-	TGTGCCAGCAGCCCCGCTCACGGGGAGACCCAGTACTTC	CASSPAHGETQYF
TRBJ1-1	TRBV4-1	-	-	TGCGCCAGCAGCCAAACCTCGGGGCCTTCGGCGGGGGCTTTCTTT	CASSQTSGPSAGAFF
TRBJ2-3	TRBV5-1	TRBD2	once	TGCGCCAGCAGCTTAAACCTAGCGGGAGGGGGAAATACGCAGTATTTT	CASSLNLAGGGNTQYF
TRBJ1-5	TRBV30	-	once	TGTGCCTGGAGTGTCGGGTTCGGGGTAGGAAATCAGCCCCAGCATTTT	CAWSVGFGVGNQPQHF
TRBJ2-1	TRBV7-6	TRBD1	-	TGTGCCAGCAGCTTAGTGGGGACAGGGACCTACAATGAGCAGTTCTTC	CASSLVGTGTYNEQFF
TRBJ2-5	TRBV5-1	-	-	TGCGCCAGCAGCCCCCAGGGGCAAGAGACCCAGTACTTC	CASSPQGQETQYF
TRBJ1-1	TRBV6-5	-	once	TGTGCCAGCAGCTACAGGGCTGGAAGGGCTGAAGCTTTCTTT	CASSYRAGRAEAFF
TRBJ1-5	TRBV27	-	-	TGTGCCAGCAGCCCGTGGCGGGGGACCTTAGAGCCCCAGCATTTT	CASSPWRGTLEPQHF
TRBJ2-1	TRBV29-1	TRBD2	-	TGCAGCGTCGCCCCGATTAGCGGGAGCAATGAGCAGTTCTTC	CSVAPISGSNEQFF
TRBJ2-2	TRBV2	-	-	TGTGCCAGCAATAGTCTTCCCTTTACCGGGGAGCTGTTTTTT	CASNSLPFTGELFF
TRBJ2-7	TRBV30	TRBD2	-	TGTGCCTGGACGAGCGGGAGCTCCTACGAGCAGTACTTC	CAWTSGSSYEQYF
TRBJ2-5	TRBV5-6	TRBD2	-	TGTGCCAGCGCGCCTCTGACTAGCGGGAGAGGGCAAGAGACCCAGTACTTC	CASAPLTSGRGQETQYF
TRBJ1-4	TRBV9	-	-	TGTGCCAGCAGCCTTGGGTTGAATGAAAAACTGTTTTTT	CASSLGLNEKLFF
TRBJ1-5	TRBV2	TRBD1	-	TGTGCCAGCCGGGGGACAGGGCGGAATCAGCCCCAGCATTTT	CASRGTGRNQPQHF
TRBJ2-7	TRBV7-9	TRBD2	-	TGTGCCAGCAGCCCGCTTAAGGCTAGCGGGCCCTCTTCCTACGAGCAGTACTTC	CASSPLKASGPSSYEQYF
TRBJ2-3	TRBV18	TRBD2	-	TGTGCCAGCTCACCGGGACTAGCGGGAGGGGAAGATACGCAGTATTTT	CASSPGLAGGEDTQYF
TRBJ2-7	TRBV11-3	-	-	TGTGCCAGCAGCCTCGGCAGGAGTTGGGAGCAGTACTTC	CASSLGRSWEQYF
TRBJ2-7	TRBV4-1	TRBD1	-	TGCGCCAGCAGCCAAGGACAGGGTTGGGCCTACGAGCAGTACTTC	CASSQGQGWAYEQYF
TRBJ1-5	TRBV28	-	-	TGTGCCAGCAGTTCGATCGATCCGCGGCGTGACAGTTCTTTGGATCAGCCCCAGCATTTT	CASSSIDPRRDSSLDQPQHF
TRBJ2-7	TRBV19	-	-	TGTGCCAGTAGTGCCTCACTAGTCTACGAGCAGTACTTC	CASSASLVYEQYF
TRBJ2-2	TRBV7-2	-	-	TGTGCCAGCAGCTTAGTGGGGGTTGGCGGGGAGCTGTTTTTT	CASSLVGVGGELFF
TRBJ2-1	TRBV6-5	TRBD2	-	TGTGCCAGCAAAGGGGTAGCGGGCCTAGCCAATGAGCAGTTCTTC	CASKGVAGLANEQFF
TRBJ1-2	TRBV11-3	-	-	TGTGCCAGCAGCTTAGAGACAGCCTATGGCTACACCTTC	CASSLETAYGYTF
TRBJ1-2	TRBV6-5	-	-	TGTGCCAGCAGTTCGGACGGCTACTATGGCTACACCTTC	CASSSDGYYGYTF
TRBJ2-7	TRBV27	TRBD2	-	TGTGCCAGCAGCGGGGGGAACCGAGGCGAGCAGTACTTC	CASSGGNRGEQYF
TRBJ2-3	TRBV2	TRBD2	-	TGTGCCAGCAGGGCAAGTCTAGCGGTCTTCACAGATACGCAGTATTTT	CASRASLAVFTDTQYF
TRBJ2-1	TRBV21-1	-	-	TGTGCCAGCAGCCCCTGGGAGGCCAACCCCTACAATGAGCAGTTCTTC	CASSPWEANPYNEQFF
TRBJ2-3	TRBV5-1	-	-	TGCGCCAGCAGCGGGGGGGCGAGCGGGGAAACAGATACGCAGTATTTT	CASSGGASGETDTQYF
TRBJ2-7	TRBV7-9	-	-	TGTGCCAGCAGCCCAAAGGGCCCCTACGAGCAGTACTTC	CASSPKGPYEQYF
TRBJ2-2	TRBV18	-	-	TGTGCCAGCTCCCTACTGGCCCCCGGGGGCATCGACACCGGGGAGCTGTTTTTT	CASSLLAPGGIDTGELFF
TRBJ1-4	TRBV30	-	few	TGTGCTACGGACAGATTTAATGAAAAACTGTTTTTT	CATDRFNEKLFF
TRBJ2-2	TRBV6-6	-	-	TGTGCCAGCAGTCCCGAGGGGGAGCTGTTTTTT	CASSPEGELFF
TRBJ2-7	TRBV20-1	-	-	TGCAGTGCTAGAAGACGCAACGAGCAGTACTTC	CSARRRNEQYF
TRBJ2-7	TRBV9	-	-	TGTGCCAGCAGCGTAGGGATTAGCGGAACCTACGAGCAGTACTTC	CASSVGISGTYEQYF
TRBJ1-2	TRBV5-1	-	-	TGCGCCAGCAGCTCAGGCGGGACAACCTATGGCTACACCTTC	CASSSGGTTYGYTF
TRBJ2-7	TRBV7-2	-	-	TGTGCCAGCAGCTCCCTGCTTCGCTACGAGCAGTACTTC	CASSSLLRYEQYF
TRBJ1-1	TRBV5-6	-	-	TGTGCCAGCAGCTTGGGTGACAGAGACTCTGAAGCTTTCTTT	CASSLGDRDSEAFF
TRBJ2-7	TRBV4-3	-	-	TGCGCCAGCAGCCAAGGGGTGGGGGGTACCTACGAGCAGTACTTC	CASSQGVGGTYEQYF
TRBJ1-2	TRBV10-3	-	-	TGTGCCATCAGTGTTGGGGGAGACTCAAGAGGCTACACCTTC	CAISVGGDSRGYTF
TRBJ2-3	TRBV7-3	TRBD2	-	TGTGCCAGCAGCTTAACGGGCGGGAGAGGGGATACGCAGTATTTT	CASSLTGGRGDTQYF
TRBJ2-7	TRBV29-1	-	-	TGCAGCGTTGAAGAAGTGGGGGACGCCACCGGCTACGAGCAGTACTTC	CSVEEVGDATGYEQYF
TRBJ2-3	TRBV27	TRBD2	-	TGTGCCAGCAGCCTAGCGGCAAACACAGATACGCAGTATTTT	CASSLAANTDTQYF
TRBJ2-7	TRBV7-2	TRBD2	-	TGTGCCAGCAGCTTAGTGGGCGGGAGACTTGACGAGCAGTACTTC	CASSLVGGRLDEQYF
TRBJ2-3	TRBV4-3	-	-	TGCGCCAGCAGCCAAGTGACGGGAGTAACAGATACGCAGTATTTT	CASSQVTGVTDTQYF
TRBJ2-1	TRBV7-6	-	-	TGTGCCAGCAGCATCAACCCCGCGCCCGGGGAGCAGTTCTTC	CASSINPAPGEQFF
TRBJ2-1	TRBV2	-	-	TGTGCCAGCTATTCTTGGAGAGGGACCTTTGGCAATGAGCAGTTCTTC	CASYSWRGTFGNEQFF
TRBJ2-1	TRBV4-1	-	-	TGCGCCAGCAGCCTCCCGGCGGGGGAGCAGTTCTTC	CASSLPAGEQFF
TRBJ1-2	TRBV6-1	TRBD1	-	TGTGCCAGCAGTGAACCCTTAACAGGGGGCCGCTTGTTCTATGGCTACACCTTC	CASSEPLTGGRLFYGYTF
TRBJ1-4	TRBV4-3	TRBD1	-	TGCGCCAGCAGCCAGGAACAGGGGGCTAATGAAAAACTGTTTTTT	CASSQEQGANEKLFF